The 29 T cell receptor beta chains below come from one sample, sequenced in a study of shared clonotypes between healthy human individuals (dated by TCRdb to the early 2020s). Library generation was performed with the immunoSEQ multiplex PCR assay. TCRdb retrieved this table from immuneACCESS and kept in-frame rearrangements only. Not all clones are present; in checked studies, unresolved V genes account for under half, and no reason is known for the remainder. The sample has millions of clones on record, around 90% of them singletons. Over 0.12% of the sample rests with the top ten. Sequenced input: naive CD4+ T cells sorted from blood. The cell subset or site label of this sample denotes: CD45RA+ positively selected. All receptors come from a man aged 18-30 years in good health.

This chain uses TRBV9 with TRBJ2-7; 9 bases fit TRBD2. Trimming at V came to 2 bases and at J to 2 bases, leaving 5 bases not matched to a gene. This CDR3 comprises 15 residues. CDR1 SGDLS and CDR2 YYNGEE come from the germline V gene. CDR3 protein: CASSVSTSGTYEQYF. The CDR3 nucleotides are TGTGCCAGCAGCGTTTCGACTAGCGGCACCTACGAGCAGTACTTC.

V and J are TRBV11-2 and TRBJ2-5; TRBD2 is a possible D gene (5 bases). The germline gives CDR1 SGHAT, CDR2 FQNNGV. Between the trimmed V and J ends, which lost 1 base and 1 base, there was a span of 13 bases. The CDR3 loop spans 16 amino acids. DNA for the CDR3: TGTGCCAGCAGCTTAGTCGCCGGGAAGGCCCAAGAGACCCAGTACTTC. As protein: CASSLVAGKAQETQYF.

V gene TRBV7-9 combines with J gene TRBJ2-6; no reliable D call. Germline CDR1 reads SEHNR; CDR2 reads FQNEAQ (reference sequence). The length of the CDR3 is 14 residues. V dropped 6 bases and J dropped 4 bases, with 10 bases sitting between them. CDR3 sequence (DNA): TGTGCCAGCAGTCGTCTAGGGGGGGCCAACGTCCTGACTTTC. Translated: CASSRLGGANVLTF.

The chain carries TRBV5-1 and TRBJ2-6; D gene unclear. The ends were cut back, 5 bases at V and 4 bases at J, with 16 bases in the middle. Germline V gives CDR1 SGHRS, CDR2 YFSETQ. The CDR3 runs to 16 residues. The CDR3 DNA reads TGCGCCAGCAGAAACGCTAGTGGGTTGGGGGCCAACGTCCTGACTTTC. This translates into CASRNASGLGANVLTF. The full variable domain, completed using reference TRBV5-1 and TRBJ2-6, is KAGVTQTPRYLIKTRGQQVTLSCSPISGHRSVSWYQQTPGQGLQFLFEYFSETQRNKGNFPGRFSGRQFSNSRSEMNVSTLELGDSALYLCASRNASGLGANVLTFGAGSRLTVL.

V and J are TRBV2 and TRBJ1-2, with D possibly being TRBD1 (5 bases). CDR3 length: 14 amino acids. Per germline, CDR1 SNHLY and CDR2 FYNNEI. The germline V and J ends were trimmed by 7 bases and 1 base, with 13 bases remaining between them. The CDR3, as DNA: TGTGCCAGCAAACGGACATATGTTAACTATGGCTACACCTTC. This translates into CASKRTYVNYGYTF.

In its sample, this clone was seen once. As DNA, the CDR3 is TGTGCCAGAAGGGACAGGGGCCCTGGGGAGCAGTACTTC. This codes for CARRDRGPGEQYF. The rearrangement uses TRBV5-3 and TRBJ2-7; TRBD1 matches 9 bases. TRBV5-3 is assigned to the ORF class and has an uncertain function. The CDR3 spans 13 residues. The V and J ends lost 5 bases and 7 bases, in that order; junction bases with no gene match: 7.

The CDR3 region has the DNA TGTGCCAGCAGCTTAGTGATTGCGGCGGCTTTCTTT. Translated: CASSLVIAAAFF. This chain uses TRBV7-8 with TRBJ1-1; unclear D gene. CDR1 and CDR2 from the germline V gene are SGHVS and FQNEAQ. This CDR3 has 12 residues. Trimming removed 1 base at V and 11 bases at J, with 11 bases between.

This clone occurred once. The rearrangement links TRBV30 to TRBJ1-4; D gene unclear. The germline CDR1 and CDR2 sequences are GTSNPN and SVGIG (reference sequence). Trimming cost V 0 bases and J 5 bases, with 10 bases left between them. CDR3 size: 14 residues. CDR3 nucleotides: TGTGCCTGGAGTGTTTTGACGGGGAATGAAAAACTGTTTTTT. Translation: CAWSVLTGNEKLFF.

This clone occurred once. The chain combines TRBV18 with TRBJ1-2; D may be TRBD1 (5 bases). There are 13 residues in the CDR3. The germline V and J ends were trimmed by 0 bases and 7 bases, with 9 bases remaining between them. The germline CDR1 and CDR2 sequences are KGHSH and LQKENI. The CDR3 coding sequence is TGTGCCAGCTCACCACCAGGGGTAGGTGGCTACACCTTC. Translation: CASSPPGVGGYTF.

Concerning this clone: The same CDR3 arises from other DNA sequences in this sample as well. J is TRBJ2-2 and V is TRBV18; 7 positions match TRBD1. V dropped 1 base and J dropped 0; count of bases not matched to a gene: 2. The CDR3 sequence is 16 residues long. Germline CDR1 is KGHSH and CDR2 is LQKENI. In DNA, the CDR3 is TGTGCCAGCTCACCACAGGGGGCTACGAACACCGGGGAGCTGTTTTTT. Translated, it gives CASSPQGATNTGELFF.

The DNA for the CDR3 is TGTGCCAGTAGTATTGGGGAATACAAAAACATTCAGTACTTC. This encodes CASSIGEYKNIQYF. The rearrangement joins TRBV19 to TRBJ2-4, with D hard to call. V gave up 3 bases and J gave up 3 bases, with 9 bases separating them. The CDR3 sequence is 14 residues long. CDR1 and CDR2 (germline): LNHDA, SQIVND (reference sequence).

The chain joins TRBV19 to TRBJ2-2, with D possibly TRBD1 on 5 matching bases. Germline V gives CDR1 LNHDA, CDR2 SQIVND (reference sequence). Trimming pared 6 bases from V and 3 bases from J, leaving 11 bases between. The CDR3 spans 14 residues. The CDR3 sequence is CASRSGSDTGELFF. For the CDR3, the DNA is TGTGCCAGTAGATCAGGGTCAGACACCGGGGAGCTGTTTTTT.

The chain uses TRBV7-9 and TRBJ1-1, with 7 bases identical to TRBD1. The V and J ends lost 5 bases and 10 bases, in that order; junction bases with no gene match: 13. CDR1 SEHNR and CDR2 FQNEAQ come from the germline V gene (reference sequence). The CDR3 runs to 14 residues. In DNA form, the CDR3 reads TGTGCCAGCAGCAAGGATGGGACAGCCTGGGGAGCTTTCTTT. Protein product: CASSKDGTAWGAFF.

The count of this clone is one. V usage is TRBV28 and J usage is TRBJ1-1; D unresolved. Trimming left V 6 bases short and J 5 bases short, with 10 bases between. Germline V gene sequence: CDR1 MDHEN, CDR2 SYDVKM. The CDR3 covers 12 residues. This chain's CDR3 is CASSLTYTEAFF. As DNA, the CDR3 is TGTGCCAGCAGCCTTACCTATACTGAAGCTTTCTTT. The variable domain in full, with the rest retrieved from reference TRBV28 and TRBJ1-1, is DVKVTQSSRYLVKRTGEKVFLECVQDMDHENMFWYRQDPGLGLRLIYFSYDVKMKEKGDIPEGYSVSREKKERFSLILESASTNQTSMYLCASSLTYTEAFFGQGTRLTVV.

The chain recombines TRBV6-6 with TRBJ1-5; weak D call: TRBD1 (5 bases). V dropped 4 bases and J dropped 6 bases, with 16 bases sitting between them. The CDR3 is 15 amino acids. Germline lookup yields CDR1 MNHNY and CDR2 SVGAGI (reference sequence). The CDR3, as DNA: TGTGCCAGCAGTTCCCACAGCCCTGGGGGTCAGCCCCAGCATTTT. Translated, it gives CASSSHSPGGQPQHF.

V is TRBV6-5 and J is TRBJ2-1; D unclear. Germline CDR1 is MNHEY and CDR2 is SVGAGI. V was shortened by 5 bases and J by 4 bases, with 15 bases between the two germline ends. The CDR3 is 15 amino acids. The CDR3 DNA is TGTGCCAGCAGTCGGCCCACAGCCGGGTACAATGAGCAGTTCTTC. Protein: CASSRPTAGYNEQFF.

The chain employs TRBV5-1 and TRBJ2-2, with D unresolved. Germline lookup yields CDR1 SGHRS and CDR2 YFSETQ. The ends were cut back, 4 bases at V and 9 bases at J, with 16 bases in the middle. The CDR3 is made up of 14 amino acids. CDR3 sequence reads: CASSLLGNSWELFF. DNA of the CDR3: TGCGCCAGCAGCCTTTTGGGGAATTCTTGGGAGCTGTTTTTT.

The table lists this clone with a count of one. The J gene is TRBJ2-7, the V gene TRBV9, with D unresolved. CDR1 SGDLS and CDR2 YYNGEE come from the germline V gene. The CDR3 spans 14 residues. V gave up 6 bases and J gave up 2 bases, with 15 bases separating them. This CDR3 is CASTPVGFTYEQYF. The DNA for the CDR3 is TGTGCCAGCACTCCGGTAGGGTTCACCTACGAGCAGTACTTC.

CDR3 sequence: CAHGRDNSPLHF. In nucleotides, the CDR3 is TGTGCCCACGGACGGGATAATTCACCCCTCCACTTT. The V call is TRBV30, the J call TRBJ1-6, with D unresolved. The germline V gene encodes CDR1 GTSNPN and CDR2 SVGIG (reference sequence). This CDR3 is built from 12 residues. V was pared by 8 bases and J by 5 bases, with 10 bases between.

The chain uses TRBV28 and TRBJ1-1; 7 bases agree with TRBD1. The CDR3 is made up of 14 amino acids. Germline lookup yields CDR1 MDHEN and CDR2 SYDVKM. Unmatched junction bases numbered 7, after V lost 7 bases and J lost 2 bases. Written as DNA, the CDR3 is TGTGCCAGCAAGGCGACAGGGCCAAACACTGAAGCTTTCTTT. Its translation: CASKATGPNTEAFF.

V is TRBV7-2 and J is TRBJ2-3, with D possibly being TRBD1 (6 bases). The germline V and J ends were trimmed by 0 bases and 6 bases, with 10 bases remaining between them. From germline, CDR1 is SGHTA and CDR2 FQGNSA. The CDR3 covers 14 residues. CDR3 protein: CASSLANREDTQYF. The CDR3 bases are TGTGCCAGCAGCTTAGCCAACAGGGAGGATACGCAGTATTTT.

The chain uses TRBV30 and TRBJ1-1; possible D gene TRBD1, 5 bases. Trimming left V 0 bases short and J 1 base short, with 9 bases between. The CDR3 extends over 14 amino acids. From germline, CDR1 is GTSNPN and CDR2 SVGIG (reference sequence). The chain's CDR3 is CAWSVPGKNTEAFF. For the CDR3, the DNA is TGTGCCTGGAGTGTACCAGGGAAGAACACTGAAGCTTTCTTT.

The genes are TRBV18 and TRBJ1-1, with a possible D match to TRBD1 (6 bases). Germline lookup yields CDR1 KGHSH and CDR2 LQKENI. Trimming left V 7 bases short and J 1 base short, with 10 bases between. CDR3 length: 13 residues. The chain's CDR3 is CASYQGRNTEAFF. The CDR3 DNA sequence: TGTGCCAGCTACCAGGGGAGGAACACTGAAGCTTTCTTT.

The CDR3 loop reads CASSRDRGEQYF. CDR3 bases: TGTGCCAGCAGCCGGGACAGGGGCGAGCAGTACTTC. The chain employs TRBV11-3 and TRBJ2-7, with 10 bases aligning to TRBD1. The length of the CDR3 is 12 residues. Germline CDR1 SGHNT, CDR2 YENEEA. V gave up 5 bases and J gave up 6 bases; unmatched junction bases: 1. The full variable domain, rest sourced from reference TRBV11-3 and TRBJ2-7, is EAGVVQSPRYKIIEKKQPVAFWCNPISGHNTLYWYLQNLGQGPELLIRYENEEAVDDSQLPKDRFSAERLKGVDSTLKIQPAELGDSAVYLCASSRDRGEQYFGPGTRLTVT.

The chain has TRBV5-1 and TRBJ2-7; D is unclear. The V gene lost 0 bases and the J gene lost 3 bases, with 10 bases spanning the gap. Germline V gives CDR1 SGHRS, CDR2 YFSETQ. The CDR3 runs to 14 residues. The CDR3 region is CASSLAYGVYEQYF. CDR3 in DNA: TGCGCCAGCAGCTTGGCCTATGGGGTCTACGAGCAGTACTTC.

This clone is a singleton in its sample. The chain has TRBV11-2 and TRBJ2-3; weak D call: TRBD2 (5 bases). Germline assignment: CDR1 SGHAT and CDR2 FQNNGV. The ends were cut back, 0 bases at V and 3 bases at J, with 13 bases in the middle. The CDR3 contains 16 residues. CDR3 coding DNA: TGTGCCAGCAGCTTAGATAGAGCGGTGGGGACAGATACGCAGTATTTT. Its protein is CASSLDRAVGTDTQYF.

The rearrangement links TRBV7-3 to TRBJ2-1; 7 bases fit TRBD1. This CDR3 contains 15 residues. V dropped 5 bases and J dropped 2; count of bases not matched to a gene: 6. Germline V gene data show CDR1 as SGHTA and CDR2 as FQGTGA. The CDR3 loop reads CASSHGQGAYNEQFF. CDR3 bases: TGTGCCAGCAGCCATGGGCAGGGGGCCTACAATGAGCAGTTCTTC.

V and J are TRBV5-1 and TRBJ2-7; 7 bases are a match to TRBD1. The length of the CDR3 is 15 residues. Germline V gene data show CDR1 as SGHRS and CDR2 as YFSETQ. Losses at the gene ends were 4 bases for V and 0 bases for J; bases not matched to a gene: 7. CDR3 bases: TGCGCCAGCAGCCCCGGGACAGCCTACTCCTACGAGCAGTACTTC. This encodes CASSPGTAYSYEQYF.

The chain employs TRBV7-6 and TRBJ1-1; maybe TRBD1 (5 bases). Trimming took 5 bases from V and 0 from J, leaving 19 bases between them. The CDR3 is made up of 17 amino acids. Germline V lookup: CDR1 SGHVS, CDR2 FNYEAQ. The CDR3 reads CASSPGTGPSMNTEAFF. For the CDR3, the DNA is TGTGCCAGCAGCCCTGGGACGGGTCCTTCCATGAACACTGAAGCTTTCTTT.